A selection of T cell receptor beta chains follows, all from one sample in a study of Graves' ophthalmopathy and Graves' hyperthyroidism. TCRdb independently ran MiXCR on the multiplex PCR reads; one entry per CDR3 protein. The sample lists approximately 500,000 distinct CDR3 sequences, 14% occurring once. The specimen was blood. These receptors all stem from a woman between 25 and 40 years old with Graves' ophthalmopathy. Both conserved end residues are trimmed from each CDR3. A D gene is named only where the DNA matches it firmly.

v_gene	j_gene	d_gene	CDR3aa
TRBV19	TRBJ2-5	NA	ASSMGLKETQY
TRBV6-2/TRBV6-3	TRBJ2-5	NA	ASSYSNPRIETQY
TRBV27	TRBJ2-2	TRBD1	ASSLTRQGRSGELF
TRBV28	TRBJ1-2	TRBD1	ASSPGDRGYGYT
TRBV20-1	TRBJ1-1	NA	SASSGDGRAEAF
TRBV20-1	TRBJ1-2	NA	SASPGVTAGYT
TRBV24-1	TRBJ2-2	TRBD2	ATSGNLGLAGGNTGELF
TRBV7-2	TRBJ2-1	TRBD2	ASSLKGLAGYNEQF
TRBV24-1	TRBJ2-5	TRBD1	ATSDDPGQGNRETQY
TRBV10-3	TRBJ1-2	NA	AISETRRDSSYGYT
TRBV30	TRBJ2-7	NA	AWKGGGLGSEQY
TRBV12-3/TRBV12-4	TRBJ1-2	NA	ASSELGLIYGYT
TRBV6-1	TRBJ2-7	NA	AGSGRGYLSYEQY
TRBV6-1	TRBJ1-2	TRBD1	ASSEVLTGGGGYT
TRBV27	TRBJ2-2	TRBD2	ASSLLAERTGELF
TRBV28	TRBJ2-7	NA	ASSEIDSYEQY
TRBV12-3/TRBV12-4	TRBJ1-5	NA	ASSLEPGPSNQPQH
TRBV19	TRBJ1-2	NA	AAGRGDYGYT
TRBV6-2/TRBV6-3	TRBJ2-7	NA	ASTPISYEQY
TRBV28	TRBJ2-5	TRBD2	ASSPTLAGDETQY
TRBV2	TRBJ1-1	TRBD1	ASSGQGAGTEAC
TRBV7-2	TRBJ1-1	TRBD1	ASSPGGGRAEAF
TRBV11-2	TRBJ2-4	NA	ASRGLGKNIKY
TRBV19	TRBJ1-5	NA	ASKPTGTIVQPQH
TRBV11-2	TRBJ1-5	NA	ASSEEGLKPQH
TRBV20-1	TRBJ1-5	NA	SASPTVNQPQH
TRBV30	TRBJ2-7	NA	AWSEVNYEQY
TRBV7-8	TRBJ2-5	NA	ASSFGGTQY